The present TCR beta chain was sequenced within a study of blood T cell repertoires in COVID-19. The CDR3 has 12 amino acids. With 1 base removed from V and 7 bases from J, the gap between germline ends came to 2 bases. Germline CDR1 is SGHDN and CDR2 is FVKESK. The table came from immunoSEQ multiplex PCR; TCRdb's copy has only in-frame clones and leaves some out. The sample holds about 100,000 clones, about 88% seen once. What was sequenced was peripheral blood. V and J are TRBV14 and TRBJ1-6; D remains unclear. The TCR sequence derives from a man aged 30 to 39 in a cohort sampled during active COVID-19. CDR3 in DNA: TGTGCCAGCAGCCAAGCGAATTCACCCCTCCACTTT. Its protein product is CASSQANSPLHF.